This passage covers 18 T cell receptor beta chains from one sample sequenced in a study of blood T cell repertoires in COVID-19. Using immunoSEQ multiplex PCR, the repertoire was profiled, and TCRdb retains in-frame clones only, with some absent. The data show around 130,000 clones, roughly 83% seen once. Sequenced: peripheral blood. These receptors were obtained from a man between 60 and 75 years old with acute or convalescent COVID-19.

The rearrangement links TRBV6-5 to TRBJ2-7; tentatively, D is TRBD2 (6 bases). Germline V CDR1 and CDR2: MNHEY, SVGAGI. The ends were cut back, 6 bases at V and 4 bases at J, with 19 bases in the middle. The length of the CDR3 is 15 residues. The CDR3 loop is CASSDTGLPTYEQYF. CDR3 DNA sequence: TGTGCCAGCAGCGACACGGGACTGCCTACATACGAGCAGTACTTC.

The V call is TRBV7-2, the J call TRBJ1-2; D may be TRBD1 (5 bases). Germline-derived CDR1 and CDR2 are SGHTA and FQGNSA. The CDR3 totals 13 residues. With 3 bases removed from V and 5 bases from J, the gap between germline ends came to 10 bases. In nucleotides, the CDR3 is TGTGCCAGCAGCTTTATTGGGGGGTATGGCTACACCTTC. Amino acid sequence: CASSFIGGYGYTF.

The rearrangement joins TRBV12-5 to TRBJ2-7; D ambiguous. The V gene lost 5 bases and the J gene lost 0 bases, with 11 bases spanning the gap. The length of the CDR3 is 14 residues. The germline CDR1 and CDR2 sequences are LGHNT and FRNRAP. CDR3: CASGPSSGSYEQYF. The CDR3 DNA is TGTGCTAGTGGTCCCTCGTCGGGCTCCTACGAGCAGTACTTC.

The V gene is TRBV12-3 or TRBV12-4, the J gene TRBJ1-5, with TRBD1 as a possible D gene (6 bases). V lost 5 bases to trimming and J lost 7 bases, with 12 bases between them. CDR3 size: 13 residues. This chain's CDR3 is CASSDTQGQPQHF. DNA of the CDR3: TGTGCCAGCAGTGATACACAGGGACAGCCCCAGCATTTT.

The chain employs TRBV5-1 and TRBJ1-3; 8 bases are a match to TRBD1. J was trimmed by 0 bases and V by 1 base; bases with no gene match: 3. This CDR3 has 16 residues. Germline values: CDR1 SGHRS, CDR2 YFSETQ. CDR3 sequence reads: CASSLSGQDSGNTIYF. The DNA for the CDR3 is TGCGCCAGCAGCTTGTCGGGACAGGACTCTGGAAACACCATATATTTT.

The chain carries TRBV5-1 and TRBJ2-5; D perhaps matches TRBD1 (6 bases). Germline V lookup: CDR1 SGHRS, CDR2 YFSETQ. Trimming took off 5 bases at V and 4 bases at J, with 12 bases between the two ends. The CDR3 totals 13 residues. The CDR3 DNA reads TGCGCCAGCAGGAACACAGGGCGAGAGACCCAGTACTTC. This sequence encodes CASRNTGRETQYF. Full variable domain (missing parts from reference TRBV5-1 and TRBJ2-5): KAGVTQTPRYLIKTRGQQVTLSCSPISGHRSVSWYQQTPGQGLQFLFEYFSETQRNKGNFPGRFSGRQFSNSRSEMNVSTLELGDSALYLCASRNTGRETQYFGPGTRLLVL.

The rearrangement joins TRBV24-1 to TRBJ2-2; maybe TRBD1 (5 bases). Between the trimmed V and J ends, which lost 8 bases and 3 bases, there was a span of 9 bases. Germline loops: CDR1 KGHDR, CDR2 SFDVKD. The CDR3 sequence is 13 residues long. The chain's CDR3 is CATTQGDTGELFF. Written as DNA, the CDR3 is TGTGCCACCACTCAAGGGGACACCGGGGAGCTGTTTTTT.

In its sample, this clone was seen a few times. The rearrangement joins TRBV2 to TRBJ1-2; TRBD1 might be the D (5 bases). Germline lookup yields CDR1 SNHLY and CDR2 FYNNEI. The CDR3 totals 14 residues. The ends were cut back, 1 base at V and 2 bases at J, with 8 bases in the middle. The CDR3: CASSEVRANYGYTF. In DNA, the CDR3 is TGTGCCAGCAGTGAAGTCAGGGCCAACTATGGCTACACCTTC.

The gene calls are TRBV19 and TRBJ2-7, with D possibly matching TRBD1 (6 bases). Looked up from germline, CDR1 is LNHDA and CDR2 is SQIVND (reference sequence). This CDR3 has 12 residues. V shed 5 bases and J shed 4 bases, with 9 bases lying between them. The CDR3 nucleotides are TGTGCCAGTAGTTCCACAGGGTACGAGCAGTACTTC. Protein product: CASSSTGYEQYF.

V is TRBV27 and J is TRBJ2-1; 9 nucleotides line up with TRBD1. This CDR3 region has 17 residues. Germline CDR1 reads MNHEY; CDR2 reads SMNVEV (reference sequence). V shed 1 base and J 5 bases; nucleotides not matched to a gene: 9. CDR3 amino acids: CASSLYLQGALHNEQFF. Written as DNA, the CDR3 is TGTGCCAGCAGTTTATACTTACAGGGGGCTCTGCACAATGAGCAGTTCTTC.

The CDR3 bases are TGTGCCAGCAGCGGGACTAGAGGCATCAGCGAGCAGTTCTTC. This encodes CASSGTRGISEQFF. V and J are TRBV9 and TRBJ2-1, with TRBD2 matching 7 bases. CDR1 is SGDLS and CDR2 is YYNGEE in the germline V gene. This CDR3 has 14 residues. The junction had 10 bases not matched to a gene; V was cut back by 3 bases and J by 10 bases. Full variable domain (outside the CDR3, taken from reference TRBV9 and TRBJ2-1): DSGVTQTPKHLITATGQRVTLRCSPRSGDLSVYWYQQSLDQGLQFLIQYYNGEERAKGNILERFSAQQFPDLHSELNLSSLELGDSALYFCASSGTRGISEQFFGPGTRLTVL.

This chain uses TRBV5-8 with TRBJ1-2; D possibly corresponds to TRBD1 (6 bases). The CDR3 has 15 amino acids. V was shortened by 4 bases and J by 2 bases, with 15 bases between the two germline ends. Germline V CDR1 and CDR2: SGHTS, YDEGEE. The CDR3 sequence is CASSPRSQGNYGYTF. DNA of the CDR3: TGTGCCAGCAGCCCCCGAAGTCAGGGGAACTATGGCTACACCTTC.

This chain links TRBV5-1 with TRBJ2-7; D might be TRBD1 (6 bases). The CDR3 spans 15 residues. The V end lost 0 bases, the J end lost 6 bases, and 16 bases lay between the germline ends. CDR1 and CDR2 (germline): SGHRS, YFSETQ. CDR3 sequence reads: CASSLAQGSVPEQYF. DNA of the CDR3: TGCGCCAGCAGCTTGGCCCAGGGGTCGGTTCCCGAGCAGTACTTC.

The genes are TRBV5-6 and TRBJ1-4; 9 nucleotides align to TRBD1. J gave up 5 bases and V 3 bases, and 17 bases lay outside the gene matches. The CDR3 length is 19 residues. Looked up from germline, CDR1 is SGHDT and CDR2 is YYEEEE. CDR3 residues: CASSSKQGAPVAANEKLFF. As DNA, the CDR3 is TGTGCCAGCAGCTCAAAACAGGGGGCTCCGGTAGCCGCGAATGAAAAACTGTTTTTT.

The rearrangement links TRBV11-2 to TRBJ1-2, with 9 bases fitting TRBD1. Germline V gene data show CDR1 as SGHAT and CDR2 as FQNNGV. This CDR3 spans 16 amino acids. V dropped 4 bases and J dropped 3; count of bases not matched to a gene: 9. CDR3 sequence: CASSSQGTGYDYGYTF. The CDR3 DNA reads TGTGCCAGCAGCTCCCAAGGGACAGGGTATGACTATGGCTACACCTTC.

V and J are TRBV6-4 and TRBJ1-2, with D possibly being TRBD1 (6 bases). The V end was cut by 6 bases, the J end by 6 bases, with 14 bases between. Germline lookup yields CDR1 MRHNA and CDR2 SNTAGT. The CDR3 runs to 13 residues. CDR3 sequence (DNA): TGTGCCAGCAGAAGGGCAGGGGAACATGGCTACACCTTC. Translating it yields CASRRAGEHGYTF.

V and J are TRBV27 and TRBJ1-2, with a weak D call TRBD1 (5 bases). This CDR3 region has 13 residues. CDR1 MNHEY and CDR2 SMNVEV come from the germline V gene (reference sequence). Trimming stripped 3 bases from V and 8 bases from J, with 13 bases between. CDR3 in DNA: TGTGCCAGCAGTTTGAGCGGGCAGGGCGGCTACACCTTC. Its protein product is CASSLSGQGGYTF.

The rearrangement joins TRBV6-5 to TRBJ2-1; D is uncertain. Germline-derived CDR1 and CDR2 are MNHEY and SVGAGI. V shed 0 bases and J shed 9 bases, with 15 bases lying between them. The CDR3 runs 15 residues. CDR3: CASSYSSGARVEQFF. For the CDR3, the DNA is TGTGCCAGCAGTTACTCCTCAGGTGCTCGAGTTGAGCAGTTCTTC.